The clone carrying this T cell receptor beta chain was recorded a few times. Its antigen remains unidentified. The record originates from a study of tumor-infiltrating lymphocytes in localized non-small cell lung cancer. About the study: Patients included smokers and never-smokers with various histologies, some sampled after neoadjuvant chemotherapy. Findings and caveats of the study: Not all patients were TCR sequenced, owing to tissue quantity. T-cell fraction did not differ between immunotypes IM1 and IM2. Different pieces of the same tissue went to different assays, confounding technical variation with intratumor heterogeneity.

Profiling relied on immunoSEQ multiplex PCR, and the TCRdb table lists in-frame clones only, not all of them. The table includes about 16,000 clones, roughly 70% detected once. This CDR3 contains 12 residues. Trimming removed 5 bases at V and 4 bases at J, with 6 bases between. Germline assignment: CDR1 MDHEN and CDR2 SYDVKM. This receptor was obtained from a human donor with non-small cell lung cancer. Input material: lung tumor tissue. The chain links TRBV28 to TRBJ1-5; D is unresolved. CDR3 amino acids: CASSPPNQPQHF. The CDR3 nucleotides read TGTGCCAGCAGTCCACCAAATCAGCCCCAGCATTTT.